The following is a T cell receptor (beta chain) sequence with its context. The target of this receptor is not known. Per-nucleotide qualities are absent, and no much larger clonotype sits a single base away. Per the germline V gene (reference sequence), LNHDA is the CDR1 and SQIVND is the CDR2. V is clipped by 3 bases and J by 4 bases, and the sequence between their germline boundaries is 13 bases long. The cysteine opens and the phenylalanine closes a CDR3 of 14 amino acids. The sequence is cut down to CDR3 DNA, 42 bases in frame from base 1. Whole blood was collected in K2EDTA tubes by collaborating institutions according to the institutions' own protocols. Collaborator samples were shipped for TCRbeta analysis as frozen whole blood, isolated PBMCs, or DNA extracted from either sample type. This sample stems from a study of blood T cell repertoires in COVID-19 (dated by TCRdb to the early 2020s). Regarding the study in general: Samples from collaborators originated in the United States, Italy and Spain and spanned both the acute and convalescent phases of COVID-19. The prospective study material was composed of cDNA or gDNA derived from T cells, B-cell-depleted T cells, or PBMCs. The dataset comprised deeply sampled blood TCRbeta repertoires from subjects exposed to, actively infected with, or recovered from COVID-19. The repertoires were released in a freely available public database intended as a resource for research on the immune response to SARS-CoV-2. The samples were drawn from two sources: the first 160 participants of the ongoing ImmuneRACE study, and about 1,300 subjects contributed by 6 global collaborators. Nearly every sample came with metadata listing a de-identified subject ID, COVID-19 status, age in years and sex. Where available, HLA class I and class II types were obtained from metadata supplied by the sample provider rather than from assay-based typing. What the research found in general, with its limitations: The quantity of clinical and demographic metadata differed by source and by participant and was supplied without curation.

TCRbeta CDR3 regions were amplified from genomic DNA using the immunoSEQ Assay, a bias-controlled multiplex PCR. As for how the authors treated the data: The number of nucleated cells in each sample was estimated from the amplification of reference gene primers within the assay. To quantify the absolute abundance of each unique TCRbeta CDR3 rearrangement, sequence reads were collapsed and filtered. For each sample, productive Simpson clonality was calculated as the square root of Simpson's diversity index across productive rearrangements. The clones in this table, taken by TCRdb from immuneACCESS, are in-frame only. Not every clone is retained; where verified, under half of the shortfall comes from an unresolved V gene, and the cause of the rest is unknown. V, J and clone size were drawn from that table, and D and trimming were deduced from the DNA. The sample table shows about 85,000 clones, and 90% are seen once. The top ten constitute around 4% of the sample.

Sequencing was carried out using peripheral blood. In this chain, TRBV19 is recombined with TRBJ2-7; matching of 6 bases hints at TRBD2 as the D gene. The receptor comes from a woman aged 80 or older with active or convalescent COVID-19. CDR3 region: CASSIGVAEYEQYF. The DNA sequence reads TGTGCCAGTAGTATCGGAGTAGCGGAGTACGAGCAGTACTTC.